The clone carrying this T cell receptor (beta chain) was recorded once. Its antigen is as yet unknown. For every subset, genomic DNA was evenly distributed across several immunoSEQ plates. As handled by the study authors: Quality scores were absent from the junction-only immunoSEQ sequences, so filtering differed. The repertoire was sequenced with immunoSEQ multiplex PCR; TCRdb's copy has only in-frame clones and lacks some. V and J calls and clone size are as listed in that table; D and trimming were resolved from the DNA. The data show some 800,000 clones, with 80% to 95% seen just once and around 24% held by the top ten. The data stem from a study of shared clonotypes between healthy human individuals. Germline V CDR1 and CDR2: MNHEY, SMNVEV (reference sequence). Trimming stripped 6 bases from V and 6 bases from J, with 15 bases between. The CDR3 consists of 14 residues. Overall study results and limits: With four donors compared, approximately 5% of naive CD4 clonotypes were shared.

As defined, naive CD8 cells were CD45RO-negative and positively selected for CCR7, with terminally differentiated effector memory CD45RA+ cells excluded. V and J are TRBV27 and TRBJ2-1, with D possibly TRBD2 on 6 matching bases. The receptor comes from a man aged 25 to 45 in good health. Sequenced: naive CD8+ T cells sorted from blood. CDR3 loop: CASRPGTPSNEQFF. DNA for the CDR3: TGTGCCAGCAGACCCGGGACTCCGTCCAATGAGCAGTTCTTC.